This entry lists 25 T cell receptor beta chains sequenced from one sample in a study of blood T cell repertoires in COVID-19. TCRdb's copy holds only in-frame clones and misses some; the assay was immunoSEQ multiplex PCR. Of about 160,000 clones detected, 80% to 90% appear once; the ten largest clones hold approximately 6.1%. Sequenced: peripheral blood. The receptors stem from a man aged 80 or over with acute or convalescent COVID-19.

The chain joins TRBV11-2 to TRBJ2-1, with TRBD1 matching 7 bases. Germline V gene lookup returns CDR1 SGHAT and CDR2 FQNNGV. This CDR3 comprises 15 residues. The V segment lost 5 bases and the J segment 4 bases; nucleotides outside the gene matches: 8. The CDR3 is CASSQTQQGYNEQFF. CDR3 in DNA: TGTGCCAGCAGCCAAACGCAACAGGGGTACAATGAGCAGTTCTTC.

The chain carries TRBV9 and TRBJ2-5, with 12 bases aligning to TRBD2. The V segment lost 3 bases and the J segment 1 base; nucleotides outside the gene matches: 7. Germline CDR1 is SGDLS and CDR2 is YYNGEE. This CDR3 comprises 17 residues. CDR3 in DNA: TGTGCCAGCAGCGCAACTACTAGCGGGAGGCCCCAAGAGACCCAGTACTTC. It translates to CASSATTSGRPQETQYF.

On this clone itself: The sample holds other DNA sequences that translate to the same CDR3. This CDR3 reads CASSLGQTLNTEAFF. The CDR3 DNA reads TGCGCCAGCAGTCTCGGACAGACTCTCAACACTGAAGCTTTCTTT. V is TRBV5-1 and J is TRBJ1-1; TRBD1 is a possible D gene (6 bases). V lost 5 bases to trimming and J lost 2 bases, with 16 bases between them. Germline values: CDR1 SGHRS, CDR2 YFSETQ. This CDR3 comprises 15 residues.

The chain employs TRBV20-1 and TRBJ1-5; D not resolved. CDR1 and CDR2 from the germline V gene are DFQATT and SNEGSKA (reference sequence). V lost 3 bases to trimming and J lost 7 bases, with 13 bases between them. The CDR3 spans 13 residues. The DNA for the CDR3 is TGCAGTGCTAGTCCGGGTTTAGGACAGCCCCAGCATTTT. Translating it yields CSASPGLGQPQHF.

This chain connects TRBV6-6 to TRBJ2-1; unclear D gene. Germline V lookup: CDR1 MNHNY, CDR2 SVGAGI (reference sequence). Trimming stripped 4 bases from V and 7 bases from J, with 11 bases between. This CDR3 contains 13 residues. Here the CDR3 reads CASSFGVRNEQFF. The CDR3 nucleotides are TGTGCCAGCAGTTTCGGTGTCCGAAATGAGCAGTTCTTC.

The V gene is TRBV5-1, the J gene TRBJ1-1; D is undetermined. V lost 4 bases and J 5 bases, leaving 27 bases between the germline ends. This CDR3 is 18 amino acids long. The germline CDR1 and CDR2 sequences are SGHRS and YFSETQ. CDR3 in amino acids: CASSPLEYKVARRTEAFF. The CDR3 DNA reads TGCGCCAGCAGCCCCCTCGAGTATAAGGTAGCTAGGAGGACTGAAGCTTTCTTT.

The chain links TRBV18 to TRBJ1-4; D remains unclear. V lost 6 bases and J 11 bases, leaving 13 bases between the germline ends. In germline, CDR1 is KGHSH, CDR2 LQKENI. The CDR3 extends over 12 amino acids. The CDR3 loop reads CASSDQVDKLFF. In DNA form, the CDR3 reads TGTGCCAGCTCCGACCAGGTTGACAAACTGTTTTTT. Looking up the rest from reference TRBV18 and TRBJ1-4 gives the full variable domain: NAGVMQNPRHLVRRRGQEARLRCSPMKGHSHVYWYRQLPEEGLKFMVYLQKENIIDESGMPKERFSAEFPKEGPSILRIQQVVRGDSAAYFCASSDQVDKLFFGSGTQLSVL.

This clone was counted once. This chain joins TRBV18 and TRBJ2-5, with 8 positions matching TRBD1. V gave up 5 bases and J gave up 4 bases; unmatched junction bases: 12. There are 16 residues in the CDR3. Germline V gives CDR1 KGHSH, CDR2 LQKENI. CDR3 sequence reads: CASSSPGQVMRETQYF. The CDR3 nucleotides are TGTGCCAGCTCATCTCCGGGACAGGTCATGAGAGAGACCCAGTACTTC.

The CDR3 protein is CAISEGDRGPNEQFF. The CDR3 nucleotides are TGTGCCATCAGTGAGGGGGACAGGGGACCGAATGAGCAGTTCTTC. The chain recombines TRBV10-3 with TRBJ2-1, with 10 bases identical to TRBD1. The CDR3 has 15 residues. Germline V CDR1 and CDR2: ENHRY, SYGVKD. V shed 2 bases and J 7 bases; nucleotides not matched to a gene: 5.

This clone occurred once. V gene TRBV29-1 combines with J gene TRBJ1-4, with 9 nucleotides matching TRBD1. This CDR3 region has 13 residues. In germline, CDR1 is SQVTM, CDR2 ANQGSEA. V was clipped by 6 bases and J by 8 bases; unmatched bases: 7. The CDR3: CSVAGQGMEKLFF. Written as DNA, the CDR3 is TGCAGCGTGGCGGGACAGGGCATGGAAAAACTGTTTTTT. Together with reference TRBV29-1 and TRBJ1-4, the CDR3 gives the full variable domain: SAVISQKPSRDICQRGTSLTIQCQVDSQVTMMFWYRQQPGQSLTLIATANQGSEATYESGFVIDKFPISRPNLTFSTLTVSNMSPEDSSIYLCSVAGQGMEKLFFGSGTQLSVL.

The chain has TRBV5-1 and TRBJ1-1; D is perhaps TRBD1 (5 bases). Deletions cut 7 bases from V and 2 bases from J, with 15 bases between. The CDR3 is 14 amino acids. Germline V CDR1 and CDR2: SGHRS, YFSETQ. Here the CDR3 reads CASRIGQGNTEAFF. CDR3 bases: TGCGCCAGCCGTATCGGGCAGGGCAACACTGAAGCTTTCTTT.

The chain employs TRBV30 and TRBJ2-7; D is perhaps TRBD2 (6 bases). The germline V gene encodes CDR1 GTSNPN and CDR2 SVGIG (reference sequence). V dropped 5 bases and J dropped 6 bases, with 17 bases sitting between them. The CDR3 has 13 amino acids. Here the CDR3 DNA reads TGTGCCTGGGCCCGGGACTCTTCTCGCGAGCAGTACTTC. Amino acid sequence: CAWARDSSREQYF.

The V call is TRBV5-1, the J call TRBJ1-6; the match to TRBD1 covers 10 bases. Trimming cost V 4 bases and J 8 bases; bases outside gene matches: 6. This CDR3 spans 15 amino acids. Germline CDR1 and CDR2: SGHRS and YFSETQ. The chain's CDR3 is CASSTQTGGDSPLHF. The CDR3 bases are TGCGCCAGCAGCACCCAGACAGGGGGCGATTCACCCCTCCACTTT. Using reference TRBV5-1 and TRBJ1-6 for the parts outside the CDR3, the full variable domain is KAGVTQTPRYLIKTRGQQVTLSCSPISGHRSVSWYQQTPGQGLQFLFEYFSETQRNKGNFPGRFSGRQFSNSRSEMNVSTLELGDSALYLCASSTQTGGDSPLHFGNGTRLTVT.

The chain has TRBV5-4 and TRBJ1-2; TRBD1 aligns across 7 bases. Germline CDR1 reads SGHNT; CDR2 reads YYREEE (reference sequence). Losses at the gene ends were 2 bases for V and 3 bases for J; bases not matched to a gene: 13. The CDR3 covers 17 residues. The CDR3 nucleotides read TGTGCCAGCAGCTTTGGTGGAAGAGGACAGGAGTACTATGGCTACACCTTC. As protein: CASSFGGRGQEYYGYTF.

As for this clone: Compared with germline, one end of the junction differs, possibly owing to a read error. The chain employs TRBV7-7 and TRBJ2-2; 8 positions match TRBD2. There are 15 residues in the CDR3. Germline loops: CDR1 SSHAT, CDR2 FNYEAQ (reference sequence). This CDR3 reads CASSQRLASTGELFF. Written as DNA, the CDR3 is TGTGCTAGCAGCCAGAGACTAGCGAGCACCGGGGAGCTGTTTTTT.

Remarks on this clone: This specimen includes other DNA sequences encoding the same CDR3. The chain joins TRBV5-1 to TRBJ2-5, with 7 bases fitting TRBD2. With 1 base clipped from V and 2 bases from J, the junction kept 2 bases outside the gene matches. CDR3 length: 14 amino acids. Germline CDR1 is SGHRS and CDR2 is YFSETQ. The CDR3 nucleotides are TGCGCCAGCAGCTTGAATAGCGGGCAAGAGACCCAGTACTTC. Residues: CASSLNSGQETQYF.

V usage is TRBV5-1 and J usage is TRBJ1-1; D call uncertain. From germline, CDR1 is SGHRS and CDR2 YFSETQ. CDR3 size: 15 residues. V was cut by 2 bases and J by 0 bases, with 11 bases left in between. CDR3 in amino acids: CASSLEGSMNTEAFF. CDR3 coding DNA: TGCGCCAGCAGCTTAGAGGGCAGCATGAACACTGAAGCTTTCTTT.

The J gene is TRBJ2-5, the V gene TRBV4-2; weak D call: TRBD2 (6 bases). The CDR3 spans 15 residues. V dropped 3 bases and J dropped 4 bases, with 15 bases sitting between them. From germline, CDR1 is LGHNA and CDR2 YNFKEQ. The CDR3 bases are TGTGCCAGCAGCCATTATCGGGGGATGGGAGAGACCCAGTACTTC. Its translation is CASSHYRGMGETQYF.

The chain is built from TRBV30 and TRBJ1-5, with TRBD1 as a possible D gene (5 bases). V was trimmed by 0 bases and J by 3 bases, leaving 12 bases between them. Germline V gene lookup returns CDR1 GTSNPN and CDR2 SVGIG (reference sequence). CDR3 size: 15 residues. CDR3 loop: CAWSVGRGPNQPQHF. The CDR3 DNA is TGTGCCTGGAGTGTCGGGAGGGGCCCCAATCAGCCCCAGCATTTT.

The rearrangement uses TRBV29-1 and TRBJ2-7; D unresolved. With 5 bases removed from V and 3 bases from J, the gap between germline ends came to 11 bases. Germline V gene lookup returns CDR1 SQVTM and CDR2 ANQGSEA. This CDR3 region has 12 residues. CDR3 nucleotide sequence: TGCAGCGTTTTCACACATTTCTACGAGCAGTACTTC. Translated: CSVFTHFYEQYF.

This clone was detected a few times. This chain joins TRBV23-1 and TRBJ1-6, with 7 positions matching TRBD1. TRBV23-1 is filed as an ORF, its function uncertain. This CDR3 region has 19 residues. J was trimmed by 0 bases and V by 2 bases; bases with no gene match: 10. CDR3 sequence (DNA): TGCGCCAGCAGTCAAAGCCCCGACAGGGCCAGCTCCTATAATTCACCCCTCCACTTT. Protein sequence: CASSQSPDRASSYNSPLHF.

J is TRBJ1-1 and V is TRBV10-3; 9 nucleotides align to TRBD1. The junction had 10 bases not matched to a gene; V was cut back by 6 bases and J by 5 bases. This CDR3 contains 15 residues. Germline loops: CDR1 ENHRY, CDR2 SYGVKD. The CDR3 coding sequence is TGTGCCATCAGGAAAAACGGGACAGGGTTGACTGAAGCTTTCTTT. Translated, it gives CAIRKNGTGLTEAFF.

A single count supports this clone. The chain uses TRBV6-5 and TRBJ1-6; 7 nucleotides agree with TRBD1. Germline trimming cut 5 bases from V and 9 bases from J; bases unmatched to any gene: 10. The CDR3 is made up of 15 amino acids. The germline CDR1 and CDR2 sequences are MNHEY and SVGAGI. CDR3 coding DNA: TGTGCCAGCAGTCCGAGACAGGGACTTCTTTCACCCCTCCACTTT. Its protein product is CASSPRQGLLSPLHF.

This clone was seen just once. The chain carries TRBV7-2 and TRBJ1-3, with a weak D call TRBD1 (5 bases). The CDR3 length is 16 residues. Germline values: CDR1 SGHTA, CDR2 FQGNSA. With 5 bases removed from V and 1 base from J, the gap between germline ends came to 15 bases. CDR3 protein: CASSNRQFSSGNTIYF. The CDR3 nucleotides are TGTGCCAGCAGCAATCGACAGTTTTCTTCTGGAAACACCATATATTTT.

This clone has a handful of counts. The chain links TRBV7-9 to TRBJ1-5; D might be TRBD1 (5 bases). Germline V lookup: CDR1 SEHNR, CDR2 FQNEAQ (reference sequence). The V end was cut by 4 bases, the J end by 6 bases, with 19 bases between. This CDR3 spans 16 amino acids. CDR3 loop: CASSSSNGGITQPQHF. The DNA of the CDR3 is TGTGCCAGCAGCTCCTCAAACGGGGGGATTACTCAGCCCCAGCATTTT.